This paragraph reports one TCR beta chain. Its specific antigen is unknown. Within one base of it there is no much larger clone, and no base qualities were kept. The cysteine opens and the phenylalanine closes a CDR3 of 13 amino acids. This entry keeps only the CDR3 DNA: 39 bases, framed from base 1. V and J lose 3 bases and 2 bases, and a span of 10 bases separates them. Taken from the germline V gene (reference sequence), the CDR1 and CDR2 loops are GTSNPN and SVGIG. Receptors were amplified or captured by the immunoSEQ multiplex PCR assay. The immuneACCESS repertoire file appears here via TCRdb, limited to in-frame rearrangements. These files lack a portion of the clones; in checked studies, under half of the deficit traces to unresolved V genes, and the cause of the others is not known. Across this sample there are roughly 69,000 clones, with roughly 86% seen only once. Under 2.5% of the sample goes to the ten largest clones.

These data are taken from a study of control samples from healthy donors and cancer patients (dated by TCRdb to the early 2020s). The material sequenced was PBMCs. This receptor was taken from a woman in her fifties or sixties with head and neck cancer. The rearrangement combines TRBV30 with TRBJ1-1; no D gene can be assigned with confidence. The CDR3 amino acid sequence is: CAWRASSNTEAFF. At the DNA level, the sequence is TGTGCCTGGAGAGCGTCAAGCAACACTGAAGCTTTCTTT.